This T cell receptor (beta chain) is from a study of blood T cells in healthy people across ages. For the study at large: About one barcoded beta molecule was captured per two T cells (by template switching). Whole-study findings and limits: Long-lived and aged donors differed, with more naive CD4+ cells and higher diversity in the long-lived.

As regards this clonotype: Its antigen is not known.

It was with a sample-barcoded 5' primer and a J-beta primer mix that a second PCR of roughly 7 to 12 cycles was run. TCRdb called the 5' RACE reads again in MiXCR, with one record for every CDR3 protein. Here the sample spans about 640,000 distinct CDR3 sequences, roughly 31% being singletons. The receptor was derived from a woman aged 80 or over in good health. What was sequenced was blood.

Here the CDR3 DNA reads TGTGCCAGCAGTGCGAAGGGAGGCTATGGCTACACCTTC. This translates into CASSAKGGYGYTF. The chain employs TRBV2 and TRBJ1-2; D unresolved. With 4 bases removed from V and 4 bases from J, the gap between germline ends came to 10 bases. From germline, CDR1 is SNHLY and CDR2 FYNNEI. This CDR3 is built from 13 residues.